This TCR beta chain derives from a study of cytomegalovirus exposure and HLA in healthy donors. Across the study: Membership in the Caucasian-associated ancestry cluster was found for about four fifths of approximately 430 genotyped donors.

Germline V gene data show CDR1 as GTSNPN and CDR2 as SVGIG (reference sequence). Trimming pared 0 bases from V and 10 bases from J, leaving 10 bases between. This CDR3 is 12 amino acids long. Comment on this clone: Antigen specificity is unknown.

Study findings and constraints: A link between a missense DCLRE1C variant and TCR beta V- and J-gene trimming emerged from a later analysis. Versus the approximately 670-donor mean, an Asian-associated ancestry cluster reportedly showed fewer N-insertions in a later analysis.

Both 60 Vbeta primers and 13 Jbeta primers went into the PCR. Data came from immunoSEQ multiplex PCR; TCRdb stores just in-frame clones and leaves some out. The sample contains 120,000 to 150,000 clones, roughly 82% of which appear only once. The sequencing input was PBMCs. This receptor was identified in a man younger than 40 in good health and CMV-seropositive. J is TRBJ2-1 and V is TRBV30, with a possible D match to TRBD2 (5 bases). The CDR3 loop reads CAWSVSSREQFF. DNA of the CDR3: TGTGCCTGGAGTGTGTCTAGCCGGGAGCAGTTCTTC. Combining the CDR3 with reference TRBV30 and TRBJ2-1 gives the whole variable domain SQTIHQWPATLVQPVGSPLSLECTVEGTSNPNLYWYRQAAGRGLQLLFYSVGIGQISSEVPQNLSASRPQDRQFILSSKKLLLSDSGFYLCAWSVSSREQFFGPGTRLTVL.